A single sample is the source of the 27 T cell receptor beta chains below, sequenced in a study of T cell responses to AZD1222 COVID-19 vaccine. Measured with immunoSEQ multiplex PCR; TCRdb has only the in-frame clones, and not every one. The profile shows 100,000 to 150,000 clones, 70% to 90% of them singletons. The sequences come from peripheral blood, collected on day 0 of AZD1222 vaccination. The receptors here all came from an adult in good health.

The rearrangement uses TRBV3-1 (or the pseudogene TRBV3-2) and TRBJ1-3; D is possibly TRBD1 (6 bases). CDR3 length equals 19 residues. Looked up from germline, CDR1 is LGHDT and CDR2 is YNNKEL (reference sequence). Trimming shortened V by 6 bases and J by 9 bases, and 33 bases separated the two germline ends. The CDR3 is CASSTGTSAPGFTPATIYF. CDR3 nucleotide sequence: TGTGCCAGCAGTACCGGGACAAGTGCCCCTGGGTTTACTCCTGCCACCATATATTTT.

The gene calls are TRBV7-8 and TRBJ2-7; 14 nucleotides align to TRBD2. Germline values: CDR1 SGHVS, CDR2 FQNEAQ. With V trimmed by 5 bases and J by 6 bases, 24 bases remained unmatched. CDR3 length: 21 residues. The DNA of the CDR3 is TGTGCCAGCAGCCAATCAATCCCGCGATCCGGACTAGCGGGAGGCAGGGCCGAGCAGTACTTC. Amino acids: CASSQSIPRSGLAGGRAEQYF.

This chain joins TRBV27 and TRBJ1-6; D uncertain. The CDR3 has 13 amino acids. The V end lost 4 bases, the J end lost 7 bases, and 8 bases lay between the germline ends. Germline V lookup: CDR1 MNHEY, CDR2 SMNVEV (reference sequence). The CDR3 bases are TGTGCCAGCAGTTGGATGGAGAATTCACCCCTCCACTTT. Residues: CASSWMENSPLHF.

The table lists this clone with a count of one. One junction end does not reproduce the germline sequence, and a read error may be involved. The chain employs TRBV12-3 or TRBV12-4 and TRBJ2-3; TRBD2 is a possible D gene (8 bases). This CDR3 is built from 9 residues. DNA of the CDR3: TGTGCCAGCCAGGGGGGGACTAGTTTT. Amino acid sequence: CASQGGTSF.

The chain has TRBV27 and TRBJ1-3, with TRBD1 matching 7 bases. CDR1 MNHEY and CDR2 SMNVEV come from the germline V gene (reference sequence). The CDR3 extends over 15 amino acids. V lost 2 bases to trimming and J lost 3 bases; unmatched junction nucleotides: 4. This CDR3 is CASSLRGGFGNTIYF. CDR3 bases: TGTGCCAGCAGTTTAAGAGGGGGCTTTGGAAACACCATATATTTT.

V is TRBV5-1 and J is TRBJ1-3; D remains ambiguous. The V end lost 2 bases, the J end lost 3 bases, and 6 bases lay between the germline ends. CDR1 and CDR2 (germline): SGHRS, YFSETQ. CDR3 size: 13 residues. The CDR3 here is CASSLYIGNTIYF. The CDR3 DNA reads TGCGCCAGCAGCTTATATATTGGAAACACCATATATTTT.

J is TRBJ1-4 and V is TRBV30, with D maybe TRBD1 (5 bases). The V and J ends lost 3 bases and 7 bases respectively, with 9 bases between them. The V gene's germline CDR1 is GTSNPN and CDR2 SVGIG (reference sequence). The CDR3 totals 12 residues. The CDR3 loop is CAWRRDREKLFF. CDR3 DNA sequence: TGTGCCTGGAGAAGGGACCGTGAAAAACTGTTTTTT.

The chain couples TRBV7-9 to TRBJ1-1; no firm D call. V was pared by 1 base and J by 1 base, with 4 bases between. Per germline, CDR1 SEHNR and CDR2 FQNEAQ (reference sequence). The CDR3 runs to 13 residues. The CDR3 DNA reads as TGTGCCAGCAGCTTAGAAGAGAACACTGAAGCTTTCTTT. Its protein is CASSLEENTEAFF.

This clone was seen only once. The chain couples TRBV28 to TRBJ2-5; TRBD1 matches 7 bases. The V segment lost 5 bases and the J segment 2 bases; nucleotides outside the gene matches: 17. Germline V gives CDR1 MDHEN, CDR2 SYDVKM. CDR3 length equals 18 residues. CDR3 bases: TGTGCCAGCAGTCCGGAACTCCGGAGGACAGGAGATCAAGAGACCCAGTACTTC. As protein: CASSPELRRTGDQETQYF.

The chain is built from TRBV24-1 and TRBJ1-5; D is ambiguous. This CDR3 region has 13 residues. The germline CDR1 and CDR2 sequences are KGHDR and SFDVKD. Trimming pared 1 base from V and 6 bases from J, leaving 6 bases between. Here the CDR3 DNA reads TGTGCCACCAGTGATTTTGTGGGTCAGCCCCAGCATTTT. Translated: CATSDFVGQPQHF.

The gene calls are TRBV18 and TRBJ1-6; tentative D call: TRBD1 (6 bases). The length of the CDR3 is 15 residues. Between the trimmed V and J ends, which lost 3 bases and 5 bases, there was a span of 11 bases. CDR1 and CDR2 from the germline V gene are KGHSH and LQKENI. The CDR3 loop is CASSPAGANNSPLHF. The CDR3 region has the DNA TGTGCCAGCTCACCGGCAGGGGCTAATAATTCACCCCTCCACTTT.

The V and J genes are TRBV2 and TRBJ1-1; 8 bases are a match to TRBD1. The junction had 2 bases not matched to a gene; V was cut back by 2 bases and J by 6 bases. The CDR3 sequence is 13 residues long. Germline CDR1 SNHLY, CDR2 FYNNEI. The chain's CDR3 is CASSEQGAAEAFF. The CDR3, as DNA: TGTGCCAGCAGTGAACAGGGGGCCGCTGAAGCTTTCTTT.

The CDR3 nucleotides are TGTGCCAGCAGCTTTTTTGGTCAGTCGGGAGAGACCCAGTACTTC. As protein: CASSFFGQSGETQYF. The rearrangement links TRBV11-1 to TRBJ2-5; D is ambiguous. V lost 3 bases to trimming and J lost 4 bases, with 15 bases between them. Germline V gene lookup returns CDR1 SGHAT and CDR2 FQDESV (reference sequence). CDR3 length: 15 amino acids.

The V call is TRBV5-4, the J call TRBJ2-7, with D perhaps TRBD1 (7 bases). Germline V gene lookup returns CDR1 SGHNT and CDR2 YYREEE (reference sequence). V shed 0 bases and J shed 1 base, with 11 bases lying between them. CDR3 length: 15 residues. The CDR3 sequence: CASSLGQGGSYEQYF. The CDR3 region has the DNA TGTGCCAGCAGCTTGGGACAGGGAGGTTCCTACGAGCAGTACTTC. The entire variable domain, with the rest obtained from reference TRBV5-4 and TRBJ2-7, is as follows: ETGVTQSPTHLIKTRGQQVTLRCSSQSGHNTVSWYQQALGQGPQFIFQYYREEENGRGNFPPRFSGLQFPNYSSELNVNALELDDSALYLCASSLGQGGSYEQYFGPGTRLTVT.

The rearrangement uses TRBV10-1 and TRBJ1-5, with D unresolved. The V end lost 8 bases, the J end lost 8 bases, and 7 bases lay between the germline ends. The CDR3 sequence is 10 residues long. Germline CDR1 WNHNN, CDR2 SYGVQD (reference sequence). CDR3 coding DNA: TGCGCCAGCGGTTCAGAGCCCCAGCATTTT. This translates into CASGSEPQHF.

The CDR3 loop is CASSQLAASYNEQFF. The CDR3 bases are TGTGCCAGCAGCCAACTAGCGGCCTCCTACAATGAGCAGTTCTTC. The chain joins TRBV7-3 to TRBJ2-1; TRBD2 aligns across 8 bases. CDR1 is SGHTA and CDR2 is FQGTGA in the germline V gene. The CDR3 consists of 15 residues. J was trimmed by 0 bases and V by 5 bases; bases with no gene match: 3.

The chain has TRBV19 and TRBJ1-2; D is unclear. Germline CDR1 reads LNHDA; CDR2 reads SQIVND (reference sequence). This CDR3 spans 13 amino acids. V was pared by 10 bases and J by 2 bases, with 14 bases between. The CDR3 protein is CATTDGANYGYTF. Here the CDR3 DNA reads TGTGCCACCACCGACGGAGCAAACTATGGCTACACCTTC.

The chain joins TRBV12-3 or TRBV12-4 to TRBJ1-5; D gene unclear. CDR3 length: 12 residues. V gave up 7 bases and J gave up 7 bases, with 11 bases separating them. The DNA of the CDR3 is TGTGCCAGCAATCTAATGGGGCAGCCCCAGCATTTT. Translated, it gives CASNLMGQPQHF.

The chain recombines TRBV10-1 with TRBJ2-2, with 11 bases matching TRBD2. The junction had 7 bases not matched to a gene; V was cut back by 8 bases and J by 8 bases. The CDR3 is 14 residues long. The germline V gene has CDR1 WNHNN and CDR2 SYGVQD (reference sequence). The CDR3 DNA reads as TGCGCCAGCGGAAAAGGGACTAGCGGAGGGGAGCTGTTTTTT. Translating gives CASGKGTSGGELFF.

The chain carries TRBV24-1 and TRBJ1-2; D is uncertain. CDR3 length: 13 amino acids. V shed 3 bases and J shed 4 bases, with 8 bases lying between them. Germline V CDR1 and CDR2: KGHDR, SFDVKD. The CDR3 nucleotides are TGTGCCACCAGTGATCGGCGGACCTATGGCTACACCTTC. Translation gives CATSDRRTYGYTF.

The rearrangement uses TRBV10-2 and TRBJ2-6; TRBD2 might be the D (6 bases). The CDR3 has 18 amino acids. V was trimmed by 4 bases and J by 0 bases, leaving 16 bases between them. In germline, CDR1 is WSHSY, CDR2 SAAADI. The CDR3 here is CASSVGGDRRSGANVLTF. The CDR3 bases are TGCGCCAGCAGTGTAGGAGGGGACCGTCGCTCTGGGGCCAACGTCCTGACTTTC.

The V and J genes are TRBV7-2 and TRBJ2-7, with TRBD1 matching over 11 bases. The J segment lost 0 bases and the V segment lost 4 bases, leaving 11 bases of the junction unmatched. Germline CDR1 and CDR2: SGHTA and FQGNSA. There are 18 residues in the CDR3. In nucleotides, the CDR3 is TGTGCCAGCAGCTCCATGGGGACAGGGGGTTTTAGCTCCTACGAGCAGTACTTC. Its protein is CASSSMGTGGFSSYEQYF.

The count of this clone is one. The J gene is TRBJ2-5, the V gene TRBV5-1, with no clear D. Germline-derived CDR1 and CDR2 are SGHRS and YFSETQ. This CDR3 has 13 amino acids. V lost 6 bases and J 2 bases, leaving 11 bases between the germline ends. The CDR3 DNA follows: TGCGCCAGCATGGTGGTAGGGCAAGAGACCCAGTACTTC. This encodes CASMVVGQETQYF.

The chain has TRBV18 and TRBJ2-7; perhaps TRBD2 as D (6 bases). V was clipped by 5 bases and J by 3 bases, with 11 bases between them. Germline loops: CDR1 KGHSH, CDR2 LQKENI. CDR3 size: 13 residues. The CDR3 here is CASSVGGLYEQYF. The CDR3 DNA follows: TGTGCCAGCTCAGTGGGGGGACTCTACGAGCAGTACTTC.

The chain couples TRBV2 to TRBJ1-3; the D is unclear. V was cut by 1 base and J by 1 base, with 5 bases left in between. The CDR3 totals 14 residues. Looked up from germline, CDR1 is SNHLY and CDR2 is FYNNEI. The CDR3: CASSEVGSGNTIYF. The CDR3 DNA sequence: TGTGCCAGCAGTGAAGTTGGATCTGGAAACACCATATATTTT.

This clone has only one observation. This chain connects TRBV4-1 to TRBJ2-4; 10 nucleotides line up with TRBD1. Germline-derived CDR1 and CDR2 are MGHRA and YSYEKL. The CDR3 contains 17 residues. The trim removed 3 bases at V and 1 base at J, leaving 6 bases unmatched. CDR3 sequence (DNA): TGCGCCAGCAGCCAGAGACAGGGGGCGGCGGCCAAAAACATTCAGTACTTC. Amino acid sequence: CASSQRQGAAAKNIQYF.

J is TRBJ2-2 and V is TRBV7-3; 7 bases map to TRBD2. V dropped 5 bases and J dropped 0; count of bases not matched to a gene: 3. Per the germline V gene, CDR1 is SGHTA and CDR2 is FQGTGA. The CDR3 has 15 residues. The CDR3 here is CASSPAGSNTGELFF. The CDR3, as DNA: TGTGCCAGCAGCCCAGCGGGATCGAACACCGGGGAGCTGTTTTTT.